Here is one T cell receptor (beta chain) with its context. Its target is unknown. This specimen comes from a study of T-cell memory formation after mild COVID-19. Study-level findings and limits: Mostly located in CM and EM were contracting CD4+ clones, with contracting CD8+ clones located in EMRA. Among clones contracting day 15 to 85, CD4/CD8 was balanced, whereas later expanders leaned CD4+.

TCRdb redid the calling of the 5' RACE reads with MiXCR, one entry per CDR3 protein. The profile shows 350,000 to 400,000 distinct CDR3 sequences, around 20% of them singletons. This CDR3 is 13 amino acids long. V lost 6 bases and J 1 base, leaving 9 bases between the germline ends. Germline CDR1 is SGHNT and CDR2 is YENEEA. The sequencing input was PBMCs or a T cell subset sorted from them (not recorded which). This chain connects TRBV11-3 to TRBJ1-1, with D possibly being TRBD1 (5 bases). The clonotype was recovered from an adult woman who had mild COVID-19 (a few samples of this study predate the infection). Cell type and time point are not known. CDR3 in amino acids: CASRGGENTEAFF. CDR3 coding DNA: TGTGCCAGCAGGGGAGGGGAGAACACTGAAGCTTTCTTT.